This T cell receptor beta chain appears in the sequencing data of a study of blood T cell repertoires in COVID-19. The assay was immunoSEQ multiplex PCR, and TCRdb's table has in-frame clones only and misses some. The table shows about 160,000 clones, with over 80% occurring only once. Germline V gives CDR1 KGHSH, CDR2 LQKENI. This CDR3 contains 16 residues. With V trimmed by 1 base and J by 1 base, 1 base remained unmatched. The sequence came from a woman aged 80 or over with active or convalescent COVID-19. The chain joins TRBV18 to TRBJ2-3, with 11 bases aligning to TRBD2. The sample consisted of peripheral blood. The CDR3 nucleotides read TGTGCCAGCTCACCACAGGGACTAGCGGGCACAGATACGCAGTATTTT. It translates to CASSPQGLAGTDTQYF.